Sequencing of this TCR beta chain was carried out in a study of T-cell reconstitution after alpha-beta-depleted transplantation in children. Preparation of the TCRbeta library used unique molecular identifiers. TCRdb recomputed calls from the PCR reads with MiXCR, one row per CDR3 protein. In the table there are roughly 100,000 distinct CDR3 sequences, about 6.8% of which are singletons. Trimming pared 0 bases from V and 2 bases from J, leaving 10 bases between. Germline lookup yields CDR1 MGHRA and CDR2 YSYEKL. The CDR3 runs to 15 residues. Points on this clonotype: The target antigen is unknown.

Regarding the study as a whole: TCRbeta diversity was high at day 60 in some patients (a result of surviving recipient T cells and thymic progenitors). Most T-cell counts and diversity one year after the transplant came from T cells that were newly produced. Reportedly, roughly two months post-transplant, alpha-beta T cells arose from several hundred expanded graft clones.

The input for sequencing was PBMCs, taken before TCRalphabeta/CD19-depleted stem cell transplant. This sequence originates from a boy between 2 and 10 years old with acute lymphoblastic leukemia, due to receive a stem cell transplant. The rearrangement joins TRBV4-1 to TRBJ1-1, with D unclear. CDR3 region: CASSQEGISNTEAFF. The CDR3 DNA is TGCGCCAGCAGCCAAGAGGGCATTAGTAACACTGAAGCTTTCTTT.